The 8 T cell receptor beta chains listed next were all sequenced from one sample in a study of blood T cell repertoires in COVID-19. Sequenced by immunoSEQ multiplex PCR; TCRdb stores in-frame clones only, minus some. Of about 340,000 clones detected, over 80% appear once; the ten largest clones hold over 6%. The sample consisted of peripheral blood. Receptor source: a woman in her 50s with COVID-19, enrolled during active disease.

The chain is built from TRBV6-5 and TRBJ1-5, with D possibly TRBD1 on 6 matching bases. The CDR3 covers 13 residues. V was cut by 8 bases and J by 5 bases, with 13 bases left in between. Per germline, CDR1 MNHEY and CDR2 SVGAGI. CDR3 protein: CASASQGDQPQHF. The CDR3 DNA reads TGTGCCAGCGCGTCACAGGGCGATCAGCCCCAGCATTTT.

This clone was counted between two and nine times. The gene calls are TRBV7-9 and TRBJ1-1; D may be TRBD1 (5 bases). V was shortened by 5 bases and J by 4 bases, with 17 bases between the two germline ends. The CDR3 length is 15 residues. Germline values: CDR1 SEHNR, CDR2 FQNEAQ (reference sequence). CDR3 sequence: CASSRRLGAATEAFF. The CDR3 DNA follows: TGTGCCAGCAGCCGAAGGCTAGGGGCGGCCACTGAAGCTTTCTTT.

The chain joins TRBV5-1 to TRBJ1-1, with D tentatively TRBD1 (5 bases). CDR3 length: 14 residues. CDR1 and CDR2 (germline): SGHRS, YFSETQ. Trimming stripped 5 bases from V and 3 bases from J, with 14 bases between. CDR3 coding DNA: TGCGCCAGCAGTCCCTTGGGGGGTGACACTGAAGCTTTCTTT. This codes for CASSPLGGDTEAFF. Combining the CDR3 with reference TRBV5-1 and TRBJ1-1 gives the whole variable domain KAGVTQTPRYLIKTRGQQVTLSCSPISGHRSVSWYQQTPGQGLQFLFEYFSETQRNKGNFPGRFSGRQFSNSRSEMNVSTLELGDSALYLCASSPLGGDTEAFFGQGTRLTVV.

The V call is TRBV3-1 (or the pseudogene TRBV3-2), the J call TRBJ2-7; no firm D call. Trimming shortened V by 3 bases and J by 4 bases, and 10 bases separated the two germline ends. In germline, CDR1 is LGHDT, CDR2 YNNKEL (reference sequence). The CDR3 length is 13 residues. The CDR3 sequence is CASSHSSRYEQYF. The CDR3 nucleotides are TGTGCCAGCAGCCATAGTAGCCGGTACGAGCAGTACTTC.

The chain couples TRBV5-1 to TRBJ2-1; unclear D gene. Germline V gives CDR1 SGHRS, CDR2 YFSETQ. V shed 0 bases and J shed 1 base, with 8 bases lying between them. The CDR3 extends over 15 amino acids. CDR3 residues: CASSLALSSYNEQFF. The CDR3 region has the DNA TGCGCCAGCAGCTTGGCTCTATCTTCCTACAATGAGCAGTTCTTC.

The chain recombines TRBV2 with TRBJ1-1, with 10 bases lining up with TRBD1. Unmatched junction bases numbered 13, after V lost 6 bases and J lost 6 bases. This CDR3 has 16 residues. In germline, CDR1 is SNHLY, CDR2 FYNNEI. The CDR3 coding sequence is TGTGCCAGCAGGGAGGGCCTCTTGACAGGGGGCCCTGAAGCTTTCTTT. Translation gives CASREGLLTGGPEAFF.

This clone was seen a single time. The chain recombines TRBV29-1 with TRBJ2-2, with 7 bases fitting TRBD1. This CDR3 is 15 amino acids long. Germline-derived CDR1 and CDR2 are SQVTM and ANQGSEA. Trimming took 4 bases from V and 0 from J; bases not matched to a gene: 5. CDR3 bases: TGCAGCGTTGTCCGACAGGGCGCGAACACCGGGGAGCTGTTTTTT. It encodes CSVVRQGANTGELFF.

This clone was detected once. This rearrangement joins TRBV28 to TRBJ2-7, with TRBD2 as a possible D gene (7 bases). Germline V CDR1 and CDR2: MDHEN, SYDVKM. This CDR3 is built from 17 residues. The ends were cut back, 6 bases at V and 0 bases at J, with 21 bases in the middle. CDR3 in amino acids: CASSTSYRAGASYEQYF. The CDR3 DNA reads as TGTGCCAGCAGCACAAGTTATCGGGCGGGGGCCTCCTACGAGCAGTACTTC.